This TCR beta chain stems from a study of shared clonotypes between healthy human individuals. The V gene's germline CDR1 is GTSNPN and CDR2 SVGIG (reference sequence). After removal of 0 bases from V and 1 base from J, the junction contained 7 bases not matched to a gene. CDR3 size: 16 residues. Some clones are missing from TCRdb's copy, which holds only in-frame ones; the method was immunoSEQ multiplex PCR. The sample contains about 1 million clones, approximately 70% of which appear only once. The gene calls are TRBV30 and TRBJ1-2; TRBD1 agrees at 8 bases. This clonotype originated in a man aged 18 to 30 in good health. The sequencing sample was made of memory CD4+ T cells sorted from blood. Subset given: CD45RA-negative fraction. CDR3 sequence (DNA): TGTGCCTGGAGTGTATCAGGGACAGGTTTTAACTATGGCTACACCTTC. This gives the protein CAWSVSGTGFNYGYTF. Combining the CDR3 with reference TRBV30 and TRBJ1-2 gives the whole variable domain SQTIHQWPATLVQPVGSPLSLECTVEGTSNPNLYWYRQAAGRGLQLLFYSVGIGQISSEVPQNLSASRPQDRQFILSSKKLLLSDSGFYLCAWSVSGTGFNYGYTFGSGTRLTVV.